The entry below gives a single T cell receptor (beta chain) sequence along with its context. The antigen it recognizes is unknown. Base qualities are missing; no much larger clone stands one base away. These data belong to a study of cytomegalovirus exposure and HLA in healthy donors (dated by TCRdb to 2015 to 2018). About the full investigation: An earlier analysis of fewer than 750 of the donors reported approximately 300 Gb of sequence data and approximately 120 million unique TCR beta sequences obtained from 150 million to 200 million T cells. About 330 gigabases of sequencing data and around 90 million unique TCR sequences made up an early release that covered 500 to 650 HLA-typed donors. The genetic ancestry cluster associated with self-reported Caucasian donors included approximately 85% of the approximately 430 genotyped donors. The aim of the study was to test whether cataloging public T cell receptors could identify signatures of past pathogen exposure. The study used immunosequencing to profile the T cell repertoires of 666 subjects and linked those repertoires to cytomegalovirus serostatus. Besides the first cohort of 666 subjects, a separate validation cohort made up of about 120 different subjects was used. High-throughput TCR immunosequencing, statistical association of individual TCRs with disease status, and machine learning were combined to predict cytomegalovirus infection status. To study patterns of TCR occurrence, a later analysis re-analyzed previously published TCR beta repertoires from 650 to 750 donors and added high-resolution HLA genotyping. The later analysis used no new phenotypic data to find candidate immune exposures, relying instead on TCR beta sequences and their occurrence across donors. An earlier analysis of several hundred of the donors applied high-throughput TCR beta sequencing to assess whether each TCR beta V gene segment acted as functional or pseudogenic. Donor age, sex, ethnicity and CMV serostatus were compiled together with the repertoire data. A later genetic analysis used genome-wide SNP genotypes for about three fifths of the 666 donors, treating that subset as a discovery cohort. Every discovery cohort repertoire had been produced on one sequencing platform. HLA typing covered class I and class II loci at four-digit resolution. The number of donors typed differed by locus, with about 620-630 for A, B, C, DRB1 and DQB1, roughly 520 for DQA1, 606 for DPA1, and around 430 for DPB1. A handful of DR-DQ haplotypes were handled as single units for association and clustering because linkage in the cohort was strong. On average, over 200,000 unique TCR beta nucleotide sequences were sequenced per donor among a few hundred genotyped donors of the cohort, with roughly 18% of those sequences being non-productive. Findings and caveats that apply to the study as a whole: The study listed approximately 160 TCR beta chains as associated with cytomegalovirus. Across donors, most TCR sequences were observed very rarely, whereas some public TCRs were present in many individuals. In vitro tests confirmed that a few of the cytomegalovirus-associated TCR beta chains recognize cytomegalovirus antigens. A later analysis associated 15,000 to 20,000 TCR beta sequences with specific HLA alleles at a false discovery rate of 0.05. A further reported finding was that TCR beta sequences accurately predicted the HLA-A and HLA-B alleles for most subjects in the first cohort. Broadly in line with IMGT annotations, most TCR beta V segments showed up in productive rearrangements about 90% or about 30% of the time in an earlier analysis of approximately 640 of the donors. The presence/absence analyses assumed that sequencing depth was roughly uniform across donors, and that assumption may not be true. In a later analysis, TCR association rates were found to vary across HLA loci, with the most associated TCRs seen for DRB1 alleles and the fewest for HLA-C alleles. A cluster of highly shared sequence variants was judged likely to be a technical artifact of the sequencing pipeline. Several of the top co-occurrence clusters appeared to be linked to parvovirus B19, influenza, CMV and Epstein-Barr virus, according to a later analysis. The classifier was reported to diagnose cytomegalovirus status with high specificity and sensitivity in both the original and validation cohorts. Strong co-occurrence of HLA alleles, especially DR and DQ, made assigning TCR associations to individual alleles difficult. Because the 87-base-pair reads could not distinguish some IMGT-functional V segments, including TRBV6-2 and TRBV6-3, those segments were excluded. In a later analysis, HLA-associated TCR beta chains showed more clonal expansion and lower generation probabilities than non-associated chains that were equally common. Only TCR beta chains were sequenced in this cohort, and the absence of alpha or paired-chain data limited detectable features. Correlated functional status among segregating V segments might be attributable to linkage disequilibrium, but an unknown experimental factor could not be ruled out. A later genetic analysis associated a missense DCLRE1C variant with V-gene and J-gene trimming of TCR beta chains, and an independent cohort replicated the association. Because counts were too low, seventeen rarely observed V segments, including chromosome 9 orphons, were excluded from the earlier analysis of roughly 580 of the donors. Because HLA typing was unavailable for some donors at each locus, only the typed subset was used in association tests. The only immune exposure information available for the cohort was CMV serostatus. In a later analysis, most CMV-associated TCR beta chains were found to appear HLA-restricted, with HLA associations seemingly driven largely by CMV exposure. The authors suggested that the approach could potentially be generalized to other disease states and immunological phenotypes. Compared with the approximately 710-donor mean, donors in an Asian-associated ancestry cluster had fewer N-insertions in productive TCRs, according to a later genetic analysis.

Libraries were built with the immunoSEQ multiplex PCR assay. The multiplex PCR relied on a mix of 60 forward primers for TCR Vbeta segments and 13 reverse primers for TCR Jbeta segments. The CDR3 region of rearranged TCR beta genes was amplified from genomic DNA by a multiplex PCR assay. On the Illumina HiSeq System, the amplified TCR beta libraries were sequenced as 87-base-pair reads. On the authors' methods: In a later analysis, tens of millions of unique TCR beta chains were counted across the 666 repertoires, and around 10 million of these chains were shared by at least two donors. To remove PCR and sequencing errors, raw reads were error-corrected and collapsed into unique sequences using a nearest-neighbor algorithm that merged closely related sequences. Alignment of CDR3 sequences to IMGT reference sequences was used to assign V, D and J gene segments. Each retained sequence needed at least a six-nucleotide match to both a V gene segment and a J gene segment. A rearrangement counted as productive if the CDR3 had no stop codons and remained in frame with V and J, and every other rearrangement counted as non-productive. Following IMGT convention, CDR3 was defined as the stretch from the second conserved V-encoded cysteine to the conserved J-encoded phenylalanine. Sequences without an unambiguous match to a single V gene segment were excluded from the earlier analysis of over 500 of the donors. In an earlier analysis of approximately 500 of the donors, a V segment was called functional when productive rearrangements were above 56.7%, and segregating when the standard deviation between donors exceeded 5%. A statistical classification framework was built for diagnosing cytomegalovirus status from the catalog of TCR beta chain sequences. In a later analysis, TCR nucleotide sequences were compared against IMGT/GENE-DB human TR gene sequences so that V and J genes could be assigned. A later analysis assigned CDR3 sequences and most-parsimonious VDJ recombination scenarios with the TCRdist pipeline. In a later analysis, every TCR beta chain was defined by the combination of its CDR3 amino acid sequence and its V-gene family, and reads without a unique V-gene family were dropped. In a later analysis, several hundred highly shared, low-generation-probability nucleotide sequences were removed to address suspected cross-contamination and a sequencing artifact. In a later analysis, a clonal expansion index was calculated for each public chain from normalized within-repertoire ranks of inferred template counts. Generation probabilities in a later analysis came from a VDJ recombination model fitted to out-of-frame rearrangements, and those results were checked against IGoR. In a later analysis, hypergeometric tests were used to score TCR-TCR, TCR-HLA and TCR-CMV co-occurrence, with a repertoire-size bias correction applied to TCR pairs. To estimate false discovery rates, a later analysis permuted the HLA or CMV assignments 20 times. A later analysis grouped co-occurring TCRs with DBSCAN, adding TCRdist sequence similarity when clustering within HLA-allele-positive subsets. Repertoires with fewer than 30,000 or more than 120,000 public chains, plus five repertoires with anomalous nucleotide sharing, were excluded from co-occurrence clustering. In its TCRdb copy, this immuneACCESS table keeps in-frame sequences only and misses some clones. Where compared with another copy, unresolved V genes explain less than half of these, and the others have no known cause. V and J calls and clone size are copied from that table; D and trimming were computed from the DNA. The sample includes some 110,000 clones, with around 70% observed a single time. Jointly, the top ten make up about 1.6% of the sample.

In the germline V gene (reference sequence), CDR1 corresponds to LNHDA and CDR2 to SQIVND. Relative to germline, V is 5 bases shorter and J is 4 bases shorter, with 11 bases between their ends. Including the terminal cysteine and phenylalanine, the CDR3 comprises 13 residues. Kept here is only the CDR3 DNA, which spans 39 bases and is read in frame from base 1. In total, 666 healthy bone marrow donors made up the cohort. Cohort members were all nominally healthy when sampled, although unrecorded immune exposures were likely present. The donor tested CMV seronegative and was one of the 352 seronegative cohort members. Every donor gave a peripheral blood sample, and the peripheral blood mononuclear cells from that sample were used for TCR beta sequencing. Genomic DNA extraction from the blood cell samples was performed with the Qiagen DNeasy Blood Extraction Kit.

The source is a woman younger than 35 in good health and CMV-seronegative. The rearrangement joined TRBV19 to TRBJ1-1; TRBD1 is possibly the D segment (5 matching bases). The sample taken for sequencing was PBMCs. The DNA sequence follows: TGTGCCAGTAGTGCCGGCGGGGGCACTGAAGCTTTCTTT. Translated, this is CASSAGGGTEAFF. Where the CDR3 stops, the reference TRBV19 and TRBJ1-1 genes take over; the full variable domain is DGGITQSPKYLFRKEGQNVTLSCEQNLNHDAMYWYRQDPGQGLRLIYYSQIVNDFQKGDIAEGYSVSREKKESFPLTVTSAQKNPTAFYLCASSAGGGTEAFFGQGTRLTVV.